The next 26 T cell receptor beta chains were all read from a single sample in a study of control samples from healthy donors and cancer patients. The assay was immunoSEQ multiplex PCR, and TCRdb's table has in-frame clones only and misses some. The sample has 150,000 or so clones; around 94% are singletons. The sequencing input was PBMCs. All receptors come from a man aged 60-69 years with colorectal cancer.

The rearrangement uses TRBV7-9 and TRBJ2-3; no clear D gene. Germline values: CDR1 SEHNR, CDR2 FQNEAQ (reference sequence). V lost 5 bases and J 5 bases, leaving 11 bases between the germline ends. The CDR3 is made up of 13 amino acids. CDR3 region: CASSLLAGDTQYF. The DNA for the CDR3 is TGTGCCAGCAGCCTTTTAGCTGGAGATACGCAGTATTTT.

The J gene is TRBJ2-5, the V gene TRBV7-2; tentative D call: TRBD1 (5 bases). Germline values: CDR1 SGHTA, CDR2 FQGNSA. This CDR3 comprises 15 residues. Deletions cut 5 bases from V and 4 bases from J, with 17 bases between. The chain's CDR3 is CASSPHGPQGETQYF. In DNA form, the CDR3 reads TGTGCCAGCAGCCCCCACGGGCCTCAGGGAGAGACCCAGTACTTC. The full variable domain, rest sourced from reference TRBV7-2 and TRBJ2-5, is GAGVSQSPSNKVTEKGKDVELRCDPISGHTALYWYRQSLGQGLEFLIYFQGNSAPDKSGLPSDRFSAERTGGSVSTLTIQRTQQEDSAVYLCASSPHGPQGETQYFGPGTRLLVL.

This chain links TRBV30 with TRBJ2-5; 8 nucleotides align to TRBD2. The CDR3 has 14 residues. Germline V gene lookup returns CDR1 GTSNPN and CDR2 SVGIG (reference sequence). V lost 3 bases and J lost 2; bases outside the gene matches: 5. The CDR3 nucleotides are TGTGCCTGGAGCATCGGACTAGCTCAAGAGACCCAGTACTTC. Translated, it gives CAWSIGLAQETQYF. The full variable domain, completed using reference TRBV30 and TRBJ2-5, is SQTIHQWPATLVQPVGSPLSLECTVEGTSNPNLYWYRQAAGRGLQLLFYSVGIGQISSEVPQNLSASRPQDRQFILSSKKLLLSDSGFYLCAWSIGLAQETQYFGPGTRLLVL.

V and J are TRBV28 and TRBJ1-5; TRBD1 might be the D (5 bases). V lost 1 base and J lost 3, with 13 bases in between. The CDR3 covers 16 residues. Germline CDR1 MDHEN, CDR2 SYDVKM. CDR3 sequence reads: CASSLFVQGNNQPQHF. CDR3 nucleotides: TGTGCCAGCAGTTTATTCGTCCAGGGAAACAATCAGCCCCAGCATTTT.

This chain uses TRBV5-1 with TRBJ1-2; D gene ambiguous. Trimming removed 4 bases at V and 8 bases at J, with 15 bases between. The CDR3 runs 13 residues. Looked up from germline, CDR1 is SGHRS and CDR2 is YFSETQ. CDR3 in amino acids: CASSPEAPGGYTF. The CDR3 nucleotides are TGCGCCAGCAGCCCGGAGGCGCCGGGAGGCTACACCTTC.

This chain links TRBV3-1 (or the pseudogene TRBV3-2) with TRBJ2-5, with D unclear. The CDR3 consists of 15 residues. Trimming shortened V by 6 bases and J by 1 base, and 15 bases separated the two germline ends. The germline V gene encodes CDR1 LGHDT and CDR2 YNNKEL (reference sequence). In DNA, the CDR3 is TGTGCCAGCAGTCCCCTTTCTGGCGGCCAAGAGACCCAGTACTTC. This translates into CASSPLSGGQETQYF.

The chain employs TRBV3-1 (or the pseudogene TRBV3-2) and TRBJ1-1; TRBD1 matches at 12 bases. This CDR3 spans 17 amino acids. Germline V gives CDR1 LGHDT, CDR2 YNNKEL (reference sequence). V was clipped by 3 bases and J by 4 bases; unmatched bases: 9. CDR3 DNA sequence: TGTGCCAGCAGCCAGACCGGGACAGGGGGCCGGGCCACTGAAGCTTTCTTT. It is translated as CASSQTGTGGRATEAFF.

Worth noting for this clone: The same CDR3 can be traced to other DNA sequences in this sample. The chain employs TRBV12-3 or TRBV12-4 and TRBJ2-5, with D perhaps TRBD2 (5 bases). The CDR3 has 12 residues. The V end was cut by 5 bases, the J end by 5 bases, with 9 bases between. The CDR3 DNA is TGTGCCAGCAGTCCTTCGGGGGAGACCCAGTACTTC. It is translated as CASSPSGETQYF.

The chain couples TRBV4-1 to TRBJ2-7; no definite D call. Germline CDR1 MGHRA, CDR2 YSYEKL. The CDR3 extends over 15 amino acids. The ends were cut back, 0 bases at V and 3 bases at J, with 12 bases in the middle. The CDR3 coding sequence is TGCGCCAGCAGCCAAGAAGGCGGTACCCTCTACGAGCAGTACTTC. This codes for CASSQEGGTLYEQYF.

This clone was detected only once. The CDR3 protein is CASSVGTSGTGRAQPQHF. The CDR3 DNA reads TGTGCCAGCAGCGTAGGAACGTCCGGGACAGGGCGTGCCCAGCCCCAGCATTTT. The chain carries TRBV7-9 and TRBJ1-5, with 9 bases identical to TRBD1. Germline lookup yields CDR1 SEHNR and CDR2 FQNEAQ (reference sequence). This CDR3 has 18 residues. V lost 5 bases to trimming and J lost 7 bases; unmatched junction nucleotides: 18. Combining the CDR3 with reference TRBV7-9 and TRBJ1-5 gives the whole variable domain DTGVSQNPRHKITKRGQNVTFRCDPISEHNRLYWYRQTLGQGPEFLTYFQNEAQLEKSRLLSDRFSAERPKGSFSTLEIQRTEQGDSAMYLCASSVGTSGTGRAQPQHFGDGTRLSIL.

A few counts support this clone. The chain employs TRBV25-1 and TRBJ2-3; tentative D call: TRBD2 (6 bases). CDR1 and CDR2 from the germline V gene are MGHDK and SYGVNS. This CDR3 has 15 residues. V gave up 2 bases and J gave up 2 bases, with 11 bases separating them. In nucleotides, the CDR3 is TGTGCCAGCAGTGAAATACGGGAGCACACAGATACGCAGTATTTT. Its translation is CASSEIREHTDTQYF.

J is TRBJ2-1 and V is TRBV19, with a weak D call TRBD1 (6 bases). Trimming stripped 4 bases from V and 8 bases from J, with 15 bases between. CDR1 is LNHDA and CDR2 is SQIVND in the germline V gene (reference sequence). The CDR3 loop spans 14 amino acids. CDR3 sequence: CASSTLAQGYEQFF. DNA of the CDR3: TGTGCCAGTAGTACCCTCGCACAGGGTTATGAGCAGTTCTTC. The full variable domain, rest sourced from reference TRBV19 and TRBJ2-1, is DGGITQSPKYLFRKEGQNVTLSCEQNLNHDAMYWYRQDPGQGLRLIYYSQIVNDFQKGDIAEGYSVSREKKESFPLTVTSAQKNPTAFYLCASSTLAQGYEQFFGPGTRLTVL.

Comment on this clone: The same CDR3 can be traced to other DNA sequences in this sample. This sequence joins TRBV5-8 and TRBJ2-1; D is uncertain. The CDR3 contains 15 residues. V was pared by 0 bases and J by 2 bases, with 9 bases between. Germline V gives CDR1 SGHTS, CDR2 YDEGEE. The CDR3 here is CASSLGQGPYNEQFF. CDR3 DNA: TGTGCCAGCAGCTTGGGTCAAGGCCCCTACAATGAGCAGTTCTTC.

J is TRBJ2-5 and V is TRBV3-1 (or the pseudogene TRBV3-2); D not resolved. This CDR3 region has 11 residues. Germline V gene data show CDR1 as LGHDT and CDR2 as YNNKEL (reference sequence). The ends were cut back, 1 base at V and 9 bases at J, with 6 bases in the middle. Written as DNA, the CDR3 is TGTGCCAGCAGCCAAGGCGTATCCCAGTACTTC. Protein product: CASSQGVSQYF.

V usage is TRBV4-1 and J usage is TRBJ1-2; no definite D call. This CDR3 spans 14 amino acids. Trimming stripped 0 bases from V and 0 bases from J, with 5 bases between. Per the germline V gene, CDR1 is MGHRA and CDR2 is YSYEKL. DNA of the CDR3: TGCGCCAGCAGCCAAGACGTGGCTAACTATGGCTACACCTTC. Translation: CASSQDVANYGYTF.

V usage is TRBV10-3 and J usage is TRBJ2-1; D is unresolved. Deletions cut 4 bases from V and 2 bases from J, with 9 bases between. CDR1 and CDR2 (germline): ENHRY, SYGVKD. There are 14 residues in the CDR3. CDR3 loop: CAISGVFPYNEQFF. The CDR3 DNA sequence: TGTGCCATCAGTGGGGTCTTCCCCTACAATGAGCAGTTCTTC.

The chain uses TRBV10-1 and TRBJ2-2; D possibly matches TRBD1 or TRBD2 (5 bases each). Germline V gene sequence: CDR1 WNHNN, CDR2 SYGVQD (reference sequence). The CDR3 length is 12 residues. With 1 base removed from V and 8 bases from J, the gap between germline ends came to 5 bases. The CDR3 DNA reads TGCGCCAGCAGTGAGTGGGGGGGGGAGCTGTTTTTT. Protein: CASSEWGGELFF.

V gene TRBV11-2 combines with J gene TRBJ1-2; D gene unclear. Trimming pared 5 bases from V and 7 bases from J, leaving 14 bases between. Per the germline V gene, CDR1 is SGHAT and CDR2 is FQNNGV. The CDR3 is 13 residues long. The CDR3 sequence is CASSNEGFGGYTF. CDR3 coding DNA: TGTGCCAGCAGCAACGAGGGATTCGGTGGCTACACCTTC.

The chain uses TRBV27 and TRBJ2-5; perhaps D is TRBD1 or TRBD2 (6 bases each). The V end was cut by 4 bases, the J end by 7 bases, with 22 bases between. Germline V gene lookup returns CDR1 MNHEY and CDR2 SMNVEV (reference sequence). The CDR3 loop spans 16 amino acids. The CDR3, as DNA: TGTGCCAGCAGTTCAATAGGGGGGATACCATCTGGGACCCAGTACTTC. Amino acids: CASSSIGGIPSGTQYF.

The rearrangement links TRBV3-1 (or the pseudogene TRBV3-2) to TRBJ1-2, with 8 bases that match TRBD1. Germline assignment: CDR1 LGHDT and CDR2 YNNKEL (reference sequence). This CDR3 region has 15 residues. With 1 base clipped from V and 4 bases from J, the junction kept 5 bases outside the gene matches. CDR3 DNA: TGTGCCAGCAGCCAAGGACAGGGGACCTTCTATGGCTACACCTTC. Its protein is CASSQGQGTFYGYTF.

The rearrangement joins TRBV19 to TRBJ2-7; possible D gene TRBD2, 6 bases. Germline lookup yields CDR1 LNHDA and CDR2 SQIVND (reference sequence). V lost 5 bases and J lost 3, with 11 bases in between. The CDR3 runs 13 residues. The CDR3 DNA sequence: TGTGCCAGTAGTCAGGGACTCCTCTACGAGCAGTACTTC. Its translation is CASSQGLLYEQYF.

The CDR3 loop reads CASSIGGTGFNQPQHF. The CDR3 DNA is TGTGCCAGTAGTATAGGAGGGACAGGTTTCAATCAGCCCCAGCATTTT. The rearrangement uses TRBV19 and TRBJ1-5, with TRBD1 identical over 8 bases. The CDR3 sequence is 16 residues long. Trimming took 1 base from V and 3 from J; bases not matched to a gene: 5. The germline V gene has CDR1 LNHDA and CDR2 SQIVND (reference sequence).

This chain connects TRBV6-1 to TRBJ2-1, with 11 nucleotides matching TRBD2. Germline CDR1 is MNHNS and CDR2 is SASEGT. This CDR3 has 19 residues. The V gene end was trimmed by 4 bases and the J gene end by 5 bases; junction bases not matched to a gene: 16. The CDR3: CASSGPSGGTLRANNEQFF. CDR3 DNA sequence: TGTGCCAGCAGTGGCCCTAGCGGGGGGACCCTAAGAGCGAACAATGAGCAGTTCTTC.

The J gene is TRBJ2-5, the V gene TRBV7-2, with 10 bases fitting TRBD1. The CDR3 is 15 amino acids. The V and J ends lost 4 bases and 5 bases, in that order; junction bases with no gene match: 7. Per the germline V gene, CDR1 is SGHTA and CDR2 is FQGNSA. CDR3 residues: CASSWVGQGSETQYF. The CDR3 DNA follows: TGTGCCAGCAGCTGGGTGGGACAGGGGAGTGAGACCCAGTACTTC.

The genes are TRBV5-4 and TRBJ2-7; the match to TRBD2 covers 8 bases. There are 16 residues in the CDR3. CDR1 is SGHNT and CDR2 is YYREEE in the germline V gene (reference sequence). Trimming cost V 2 bases and J 3 bases; bases outside gene matches: 10. The DNA for the CDR3 is TGTGCCAGCAGCTTAGCACGCAGCGGGGGCAGCTACGAGCAGTACTTC. This translates into CASSLARSGGSYEQYF.

The V gene is TRBV10-3, the J gene TRBJ2-5; TRBD2 matches at 9 bases. With V trimmed by 11 bases and J by 5 bases, 12 bases remained unmatched. The CDR3 is 14 amino acids. The V gene's germline CDR1 is ENHRY and CDR2 SYGVKD. CDR3 sequence (DNA): TGTGCCGCCCGATCTAGCGGGGTGCCCGAGACCCAGTACTTC. This gives the protein CAARSSGVPETQYF.